The 19 T cell receptor beta chains below come from one sample, sequenced in a study of OX40 agonist ivuxolimab in advanced cancers. Using immunoSEQ multiplex PCR, the repertoire was profiled, and TCRdb retains in-frame clones only, with some absent. The sample lists around 23,000 clones; roughly 80% were seen once. Sequenced here: CD4+ or CD8+ T cells sorted from blood, sampled in a trial of the OX40 agonist ivuxolimab. All receptors derive from an adult with an advanced solid tumor such as melanoma, head and neck, liver or kidney cancer.

The genes are TRBV29-1 and TRBJ2-7; 7 positions agree with TRBD1. From germline, CDR1 is SQVTM and CDR2 ANQGSEA. The ends lost 0 bases at V and 6 bases at J; junction bases unmatched: 11. The CDR3 is 15 amino acids. The CDR3 region has the DNA TGCAGCGTTGAAGATCATAACAGGGGTACAGCCGAGCAGTACTTC. Amino acid sequence: CSVEDHNRGTAEQYF.

This chain uses TRBV19 with TRBJ2-7; 12 bases agree with TRBD2. With 9 bases clipped from V and 4 bases from J, the junction kept 7 bases outside the gene matches. The CDR3 runs 14 residues. The germline gives CDR1 LNHDA, CDR2 SQIVND (reference sequence). CDR3 residues: CASSPGLAGYEQYF. CDR3 DNA: TGTGCCAGCTCGCCGGGACTAGCGGGTTACGAGCAGTACTTC.

This clone is labeled as medium-sized. The chain links TRBV29-1 to TRBJ1-1; no definite D call. V lost 5 bases and J 4 bases, leaving 11 bases between the germline ends. This CDR3 contains 12 residues. Germline-derived CDR1 and CDR2 are SQVTM and ANQGSEA. CDR3: CSVNLYGTEAFF. DNA for the CDR3: TGCAGCGTTAACTTATACGGCACTGAAGCTTTCTTT.

CDR3 bases: TGTGCCACCAGCACGACAGAAAGCTCCTACGAGCAGTACTTC. The encoded protein is CATSTTESSYEQYF. V is TRBV15 and J is TRBJ2-7, with D possibly matching TRBD1 (5 bases). The CDR3 is made up of 14 amino acids. V was shortened by 4 bases and J by 0 bases, with 10 bases between the two germline ends. The germline gives CDR1 LNHNV, CDR2 YYDKDF (reference sequence).

The chain recombines TRBV18 with TRBJ2-7, with D unclear. Trimming took 0 bases from V and 3 from J, leaving 3 bases between them. This CDR3 has 12 amino acids. Germline loops: CDR1 KGHSH, CDR2 LQKENI. DNA of the CDR3: TGTGCCAGCTCACCACCAGGCTACGAGCAGTACTTC. Translated: CASSPPGYEQYF.

The chain is built from TRBV11-2 and TRBJ2-3; TRBD2 is a possible D gene (5 bases). The V end was cut by 3 bases, the J end by 3 bases, with 7 bases between. The CDR3 contains 13 residues. The germline V gene has CDR1 SGHAT and CDR2 FQNNGV. The CDR3 coding sequence is TGTGCCAGCAGCTTTGAGGGAACAGATACGCAGTATTTT. This translates into CASSFEGTDTQYF.

The gene calls are TRBV5-4 and TRBJ2-7; TRBD1 matches at 8 bases. After removal of 2 bases from V and 0 bases from J, the junction contained 4 bases not matched to a gene. Germline V gene data show CDR1 as SGHNT and CDR2 as YYREEE (reference sequence). This CDR3 spans 15 amino acids. In DNA form, the CDR3 reads TGTGCCAGCAGCTTTTACAGGGGGTACTCCTACGAGCAGTACTTC. Translated, it gives CASSFYRGYSYEQYF.

The rearrangement joins TRBV4-1 to TRBJ1-2; 7 bases are a match to TRBD1. Germline CDR1 MGHRA, CDR2 YSYEKL. This CDR3 is 14 amino acids long. The trim removed 3 bases at V and 6 bases at J, leaving 7 bases unmatched. The CDR3: CASSQAGTVDGYTF. The CDR3 DNA reads as TGCGCCAGCAGCCAGGCCGGGACAGTGGATGGCTACACCTTC.

V and J are TRBV7-8 and TRBJ1-5; D is uncertain. This CDR3 is 13 amino acids long. V was clipped by 5 bases and J by 11 bases, with 16 bases between them. Germline assignment: CDR1 SGHVS and CDR2 FQNEAQ. CDR3 protein: CASSAGTTSTQHF. CDR3 DNA sequence: TGTGCCAGCAGCGCCGGAACCACCTCGACCCAGCATTTT.

This sequence joins TRBV29-1 and TRBJ2-7; 7 nucleotides match TRBD2. Germline trimming cut 3 bases from V and 3 bases from J; bases unmatched to any gene: 8. Germline-derived CDR1 and CDR2 are SQVTM and ANQGSEA. There are 14 residues in the CDR3. CDR3 loop: CSVDRRGEGYEQYF. The DNA of the CDR3 is TGCAGCGTTGACCGACGGGGGGAGGGCTACGAGCAGTACTTC.

The chain is built from TRBV7-9 and TRBJ2-1, with TRBD1 identical over 8 bases. The CDR3 has 16 residues. CDR1 is SEHNR and CDR2 is FQNEAQ in the germline V gene (reference sequence). Trimming cost V 5 bases and J 2 bases; bases outside gene matches: 8. The CDR3 coding sequence is TGTGCCAGCAGCCCACGTGGACAGGGAACCTACAATGAGCAGTTCTTC. It yields the protein CASSPRGQGTYNEQFF. The full variable domain, with the rest looked up from reference TRBV7-9 and TRBJ2-1, is DTGVSQNPRHKITKRGQNVTFRCDPISEHNRLYWYRQTLGQGPEFLTYFQNEAQLEKSRLLSDRFSAERPKGSFSTLEIQRTEQGDSAMYLCASSPRGQGTYNEQFFGPGTRLTVL.

This clone was recorded a few times. The chain uses TRBV5-4 and TRBJ2-5; the D call may be TRBD1 or TRBD2 (5 bases each). This CDR3 has 13 residues. CDR1 SGHNT and CDR2 YYREEE come from the germline V gene (reference sequence). V was clipped by 5 bases and J by 1 base, with 9 bases between them. In DNA, the CDR3 is TGTGCCAGCAGGAGGGGTGGCCAAGAGACCCAGTACTTC. It translates to CASRRGGQETQYF.

This clone was seen only once. The rearrangement uses TRBV9 and TRBJ2-3; D not resolved. Germline V gene data show CDR1 as SGDLS and CDR2 as YYNGEE. Trimming took 4 bases from V and 2 from J, leaving 14 bases between them. CDR3 length equals 15 residues. The CDR3 bases are TGTGCCAGCAGCCCCCACGCAACAATCACAGATACGCAGTATTTT. It specifies CASSPHATITDTQYF.

This clone has just a few counts. This rearrangement joins TRBV2 to TRBJ2-2, with 10 bases aligning to TRBD1. V was clipped by 3 bases and J by 3 bases; unmatched bases: 1. Germline lookup yields CDR1 SNHLY and CDR2 FYNNEI. This CDR3 is built from 15 residues. The CDR3 loop reads CASSEDRGYTGELFF. The CDR3 DNA reads as TGTGCCAGCAGTGAGGACAGGGGGTACACCGGGGAGCTGTTTTTT.

The chain joins TRBV7-2 to TRBJ2-6, with TRBD1 matching over 7 bases. CDR1 and CDR2 (germline): SGHTA, FQGNSA. Germline trimming cut 1 base from V and 4 bases from J; bases unmatched to any gene: 10. The CDR3 spans 18 residues. CDR3 bases: TGTGCCAGCAGCTTAGACAGGGGCCCTTGGTGGGGGGCCAACGTCCTGACTTTC. Encoded protein: CASSLDRGPWWGANVLTF. Using reference TRBV7-2 and TRBJ2-6 for the parts outside the CDR3, the full variable domain is GAGVSQSPSNKVTEKGKDVELRCDPISGHTALYWYRQSLGQGLEFLIYFQGNSAPDKSGLPSDRFSAERTGGSVSTLTIQRTQQEDSAVYLCASSLDRGPWWGANVLTFGAGSRLTVL.

This chain uses TRBV7-7 with TRBJ2-1; 7 nucleotides align to TRBD2. The length of the CDR3 is 13 residues. The V and J ends lost 6 bases and 9 bases, in that order; junction bases with no gene match: 8. From germline, CDR1 is SSHAT and CDR2 FNYEAQ (reference sequence). The CDR3 is CASSPSGNTEQFF. In nucleotides, the CDR3 is TGTGCCAGCAGTCCAAGCGGGAACACTGAGCAGTTCTTC.

V is TRBV10-2 and J is TRBJ2-2; the match to TRBD2 covers 10 bases. Germline lookup yields CDR1 WSHSY and CDR2 SAAADI. Trimming at V came to 4 bases and at J to 6 bases, leaving 11 bases not matched to a gene. This CDR3 region has 17 residues. The CDR3 DNA reads as TGCGCCAGCAGTGGGCTAGCGGGAGCTGCTCTCGCCGGGGAGCTGTTTTTT. This codes for CASSGLAGAALAGELFF.

This clone is large in the sample. The chain employs TRBV10-2 and TRBJ1-5; D perhaps matches TRBD1 (5 bases). From germline, CDR1 is WSHSY and CDR2 SAAADI. The CDR3 extends over 16 amino acids. Trimming shortened V by 3 bases and J by 4 bases, and 16 bases separated the two germline ends. The CDR3 spells CASSEGASQDNQPQHF. Here the CDR3 DNA reads TGCGCCAGCAGTGAAGGGGCCAGTCAGGATAATCAGCCCCAGCATTTT.

The V and J genes are TRBV12-5 and TRBJ2-5, with 8 nucleotides matching TRBD2. The end of the DNA is better explained by TRBJ2-7, so the J call may be wrong. CDR3 size: 14 residues. Germline V gives CDR1 LGHNT, CDR2 FRNRAP. The CDR3 DNA reads TGTGCTAGTGCCCCGGGGGGGCGCTGGTACGAGCAGTACTTC. Translated: CASAPGGRWYEQYF.